Following are 28 T cell receptor beta chains from one sample sequenced in a study of control samples from healthy donors and cancer patients. TCRdb keeps only in-frame clones here, not all; method: immunoSEQ multiplex PCR. The repertoire holds roughly 150,000 clones, with around 88% as singletons. Sequenced material: blood. All receptors derive from a man aged 18 to 29 in good health.

The chain uses TRBV4-3 and TRBJ1-6, with D unclear. Between the trimmed V and J ends, which lost 2 bases and 7 bases, there was a span of 6 bases. Germline V gene sequence: CDR1 LGHNA, CDR2 YSLEER. CDR3 length: 13 amino acids. DNA of the CDR3: TGCGCCAGCAGCCAACAACAGAATTCACCCCTCCACTTT. Protein: CASSQQQNSPLHF.

V gene TRBV5-1 combines with J gene TRBJ2-7, with 11 bases identical to TRBD1. J was trimmed by 3 bases and V by 5 bases; bases with no gene match: 10. Germline V CDR1 and CDR2: SGHRS, YFSETQ. The CDR3 contains 16 residues. Here the CDR3 reads CASRSMTGTGGYEQYF. The CDR3 nucleotides read TGCGCCAGCAGATCCATGACCGGGACAGGGGGCTACGAGCAGTACTTC.

The chain is built from TRBV18 and TRBJ2-1; 8 positions match TRBD1. V was clipped by 5 bases and J by 8 bases; unmatched bases: 5. The CDR3 totals 13 residues. CDR1 is KGHSH and CDR2 is LQKENI in the germline V gene. CDR3 region: CASSLGTGDEQFF. The CDR3 DNA is TGTGCCAGCTCATTAGGGACAGGCGATGAGCAGTTCTTC.

This clone came up once. This chain uses TRBV7-8 with TRBJ1-4; 10 nucleotides line up with TRBD1. The CDR3 is made up of 14 amino acids. The V segment lost 5 bases and the J segment 10 bases; nucleotides outside the gene matches: 7. Germline V CDR1 and CDR2: SGHVS, FQNEAQ. This CDR3 reads CASSAGQGWTKLFF. For the CDR3, the DNA is TGTGCCAGCAGCGCGGGACAGGGGTGGACAAAACTGTTTTTT. The full variable domain, its missing parts supplied by reference TRBV7-8 and TRBJ1-4, is GAGVSQSPRYKVAKRGQDVALRCDPISGHVSLFWYQQALGQGPEFLTYFQNEAQLDKSGLPSDRFFAERPEGSVSTLKIQRTQQEDSAVYLCASSAGQGWTKLFFGSGTQLSVL.

This rearrangement joins TRBV7-2 to TRBJ2-3; 16 nucleotides agree with TRBD2. This CDR3 is built from 18 residues. The germline V gene has CDR1 SGHTA and CDR2 FQGNSA. Losses at the gene ends were 5 bases for V and 3 bases for J; bases not matched to a gene: 8. CDR3 coding DNA: TGTGCCAGCAGCCCCCAAGGGACTAGCGGGGGGGGAACAGATACGCAGTATTTT. Protein product: CASSPQGTSGGGTDTQYF.

CDR3 nucleotide sequence: TGCAGCGTTGAACAGGGGAGGTCGGGGGACACTGAAGCTTTCTTT. This gives the protein CSVEQGRSGDTEAFF. The genes are TRBV29-1 and TRBJ1-1; tentative D call: TRBD1 (6 bases). V was trimmed by 2 bases and J by 3 bases, leaving 16 bases between them. This CDR3 has 15 residues. Looked up from germline, CDR1 is SQVTM and CDR2 is ANQGSEA.

This clone has a single count. J is TRBJ2-1 and V is TRBV10-3; D unclear. This CDR3 is 11 amino acids long. CDR1 is ENHRY and CDR2 is SYGVKD in the germline V gene. V lost 1 base to trimming and J lost 7 bases, with 2 bases between them. In nucleotides, the CDR3 is TGTGCCATCAGTGAGTTAAATGAGCAGTTCTTC. It translates to CAISELNEQFF.

The chain uses TRBV6-5 and TRBJ2-7; D perhaps matches TRBD1 (5 bases). V dropped 7 bases and J dropped 3 bases, with 19 bases sitting between them. CDR3 length: 15 residues. Germline V gives CDR1 MNHEY, CDR2 SVGAGI. CDR3 in DNA: TGTGCCAGCACCATAATCGCGGCAGGGTACTACGAGCAGTACTTC. This translates into CASTIIAAGYYEQYF.

The gene calls are TRBV5-5 and TRBJ2-5; TRBD1 matches 8 bases. Germline V gene sequence: CDR1 SGHKS, CDR2 YYEKEE (reference sequence). The CDR3 length is 14 residues. The ends lost 0 bases at V and 2 bases at J; junction bases unmatched: 0. The CDR3 coding sequence is TGTGCCAGCAGCTTGGGGACAGGGCAAGAGACCCAGTACTTC. Translation: CASSLGTGQETQYF.

The chain combines TRBV27 with TRBJ2-1; unclear D gene. The length of the CDR3 is 13 residues. Germline V gives CDR1 MNHEY, CDR2 SMNVEV (reference sequence). Trimming took 3 bases from V and 5 from J, leaving 8 bases between them. The CDR3 is CASSLSRNNEQFF. In DNA form, the CDR3 reads TGTGCCAGCAGTTTGTCTAGAAACAATGAGCAGTTCTTC.

The rearrangement joins TRBV19 to TRBJ2-3, with TRBD2 matching 8 bases. V dropped 6 bases and J dropped 1; count of bases not matched to a gene: 15. Germline V lookup: CDR1 LNHDA, CDR2 SQIVND (reference sequence). The CDR3 sequence is 18 residues long. CDR3 sequence (DNA): TGTGCCAGTAGGCCATCCTCGGGGCGGCGGGGGGGCACAGATACGCAGTATTTT. Protein product: CASRPSSGRRGGTDTQYF.

The chain combines TRBV28 with TRBJ1-6; D ambiguous. The V end was cut by 6 bases, the J end by 6 bases, with 18 bases between. This CDR3 has 16 residues. CDR1 is MDHEN, CDR2 SYDVKM, per germline. The CDR3 is CASRRGRGTANSPLHF. As DNA, the CDR3 is TGTGCCAGCAGGAGAGGGCGGGGTACAGCTAATTCACCCCTCCACTTT.

V usage is TRBV5-1 and J usage is TRBJ1-1, with TRBD1 as a possible D gene (5 bases). CDR1 and CDR2 (germline): SGHRS, YFSETQ. This CDR3 spans 15 amino acids. V lost 0 bases, J lost 5 bases, and 14 bases lay in between. The CDR3: CASSLAGRGYTEAFF. CDR3 nucleotides: TGCGCCAGCAGCTTGGCCGGTAGGGGTTATACTGAAGCTTTCTTT.

This sequence joins TRBV2 and TRBJ1-3, with a possible D match to TRBD1 (5 bases). Germline values: CDR1 SNHLY, CDR2 FYNNEI. Trimming stripped 6 bases from V and 0 bases from J, with 12 bases between. This CDR3 is 15 amino acids long. The CDR3 loop reads CASRGGRISGNTIYF. CDR3 DNA: TGTGCCAGCAGGGGGGGACGGATCTCTGGAAACACCATATATTTT.

This chain uses TRBV28 with TRBJ2-7, with 9 bases lining up with TRBD1. Germline trimming cut 7 bases from V and 3 bases from J; bases unmatched to any gene: 10. CDR1 is MDHEN, CDR2 SYDVKM, per germline. The CDR3 is 15 residues long. CDR3 in amino acids: CASNTIGQGNYEQYF. The CDR3 nucleotides are TGTGCCAGCAATACGATCGGACAGGGGAACTACGAGCAGTACTTC. Full variable domain (missing parts from reference TRBV28 and TRBJ2-7): DVKVTQSSRYLVKRTGEKVFLECVQDMDHENMFWYRQDPGLGLRLIYFSYDVKMKEKGDIPEGYSVSREKKERFSLILESASTNQTSMYLCASNTIGQGNYEQYFGPGTRLTVT.

The V gene is TRBV6-5, the J gene TRBJ1-6; D gene unclear. Trimming cost V 5 bases and J 13 bases, with 15 bases left between them. In germline, CDR1 is MNHEY, CDR2 SVGAGI. This CDR3 contains 13 residues. CDR3 loop: CASSPTPVVPLHF. For the CDR3, the DNA is TGTGCCAGCAGTCCGACGCCGGTGGTTCCCCTCCACTTT.

The chain has TRBV28 and TRBJ1-3; the D gene is possibly TRBD1 (5 bases). With 4 bases removed from V and 4 bases from J, the gap between germline ends came to 11 bases. Germline values: CDR1 MDHEN, CDR2 SYDVKM. The CDR3 has 14 amino acids. CDR3 sequence: CASSWGSTGNTIYF. The CDR3 nucleotides are TGTGCCAGCAGTTGGGGGTCGACGGGAAACACCATATATTTT.

A single count supports this clone. This chain uses TRBV7-6 with TRBJ2-1; weak D call: TRBD2 (6 bases). Trimming removed 5 bases at V and 6 bases at J, with 11 bases between. The germline gives CDR1 SGHVS, CDR2 FNYEAQ. The CDR3 loop spans 13 amino acids. The CDR3 spells CASSRLRGNEQFF. In nucleotides, the CDR3 is TGTGCCAGCAGCCGCCTGCGGGGCAATGAGCAGTTCTTC.

This sequence joins TRBV3-1 (or the pseudogene TRBV3-2) and TRBJ2-3; D tentatively reads TRBD1 or TRBD2 (6 bases each). In germline, CDR1 is LGHDT, CDR2 YNNKEL (reference sequence). This CDR3 is built from 16 residues. The V end was cut by 2 bases, the J end by 1 base, with 13 bases between. The CDR3 bases are TGTGCCAGCAGCCAAAGAGGGGGGCCTCGCACAGATACGCAGTATTTT. Translation: CASSQRGGPRTDTQYF.

The V and J genes are TRBV6-6 and TRBJ1-6, with a tentative D call TRBD1 (6 bases). Trimming stripped 6 bases from V and 0 bases from J, with 9 bases between. Germline assignment: CDR1 MNHNY and CDR2 SVGAGI (reference sequence). The CDR3 is 15 residues long. The CDR3 sequence: CASRVDSSYNSPLHF. As DNA, the CDR3 is TGTGCCAGCAGGGTGGACAGCTCCTATAATTCACCCCTCCACTTT.

J is TRBJ2-2 and V is TRBV27; weak D call: TRBD1 (6 bases). Germline CDR1 reads MNHEY; CDR2 reads SMNVEV (reference sequence). The CDR3 totals 17 residues. The V end lost 1 base, the J end lost 0 bases, and 12 bases lay between the germline ends. In DNA form, the CDR3 reads TGTGCCAGCAGTTTATTACGCGACAGGTCGAACACCGGGGAGCTGTTTTTT. Its translation is CASSLLRDRSNTGELFF.

The chain employs TRBV5-6 and TRBJ2-5; no clear D. V lost 0 bases to trimming and J lost 4 bases, with 7 bases between them. Germline V gives CDR1 SGHDT, CDR2 YYEEEE. The CDR3 has 13 residues. Here the CDR3 reads CASSLGFRETQYF. The CDR3 nucleotides read TGTGCCAGCAGCTTGGGTTTTCGAGAGACCCAGTACTTC. Variable domain in full (rest from reference TRBV5-6 and TRBJ2-5): DAGVTQSPTHLIKTRGQQVTLRCSPKSGHDTVSWYQQALGQGPQFIFQYYEEEERQRGNFPDRFSGHQFPNYSSELNVNALLLGDSALYLCASSLGFRETQYFGPGTRLLVL.

The rearrangement joins TRBV5-4 to TRBJ1-2; D call uncertain. The V gene lost 0 bases and the J gene lost 5 bases, with 8 bases spanning the gap. CDR1 is SGHNT and CDR2 is YYREEE in the germline V gene (reference sequence). This CDR3 is 13 amino acids long. For the CDR3, the DNA is TGTGCCAGCAGCTTGGGGGCAGATTATGGCTACACCTTC. Translated: CASSLGADYGYTF.

This clone was seen a handful of times. The rearrangement uses TRBV7-9 and TRBJ1-3; the D gene is possibly TRBD1 (5 bases). The length of the CDR3 is 14 residues. Between the trimmed V and J ends, which lost 8 bases and 1 base, there was a span of 12 bases. Germline CDR1 is SEHNR and CDR2 is FQNEAQ (reference sequence). CDR3 residues: CASDIRGSGNTIYF. CDR3 nucleotide sequence: TGTGCCAGCGACATAAGGGGATCTGGAAACACCATATATTTT. Full variable domain (remainder filled in from reference TRBV7-9 and TRBJ1-3): DTGVSQNPRHKITKRGQNVTFRCDPISEHNRLYWYRQTLGQGPEFLTYFQNEAQLEKSRLLSDRFSAERPKGSFSTLEIQRTEQGDSAMYLCASDIRGSGNTIYFGEGSWLTVV.

The chain uses TRBV30 and TRBJ1-1, with D maybe TRBD1 (5 bases). In germline, CDR1 is GTSNPN, CDR2 SVGIG (reference sequence). The V end lost 0 bases, the J end lost 1 base, and 15 bases lay between the germline ends. The CDR3 is 16 residues long. CDR3: CAWSVAGAPRNTEAFF. CDR3 in DNA: TGTGCCTGGAGTGTAGCTGGGGCCCCCCGGAACACTGAAGCTTTCTTT.

The chain combines TRBV6-5 with TRBJ1-5; 9 bases match TRBD1. The CDR3 spans 15 residues. Germline V lookup: CDR1 MNHEY, CDR2 SVGAGI. V dropped 5 bases and J dropped 4; count of bases not matched to a gene: 6. The CDR3 reads CASSRGQGPNQPQHF. In DNA form, the CDR3 reads TGTGCCAGCAGTCGGGGACAGGGTCCAAATCAGCCCCAGCATTTT.

This clone has more than one count but fewer than ten. This chain links TRBV9 with TRBJ1-5, with 10 nucleotides matching TRBD1. The trim removed 4 bases at V and 1 base at J, leaving 2 bases unmatched. The CDR3 contains 15 residues. CDR1 is SGDLS, CDR2 YYNGEE, per germline. CDR3 coding DNA: TGTGCCAGCAGCAGGGGACAGGGGAGCAATCAGCCCCAGCATTTT. Protein sequence: CASSRGQGSNQPQHF. The full variable domain, rest sourced from reference TRBV9 and TRBJ1-5, is DSGVTQTPKHLITATGQRVTLRCSPRSGDLSVYWYQQSLDQGLQFLIQYYNGEERAKGNILERFSAQQFPDLHSELNLSSLELGDSALYFCASSRGQGSNQPQHFGDGTRLSIL.

The rearrangement uses TRBV6-4 and TRBJ1-1; maybe TRBD1 (6 bases). Per germline, CDR1 MRHNA and CDR2 SNTAGT. The CDR3 is made up of 14 amino acids. The ends were cut back, 5 bases at V and 0 bases at J, with 10 bases in the middle. This chain's CDR3 is CASSLTGLNTEAFF. CDR3 sequence (DNA): TGTGCCAGCAGTTTGACAGGATTGAACACTGAAGCTTTCTTT.